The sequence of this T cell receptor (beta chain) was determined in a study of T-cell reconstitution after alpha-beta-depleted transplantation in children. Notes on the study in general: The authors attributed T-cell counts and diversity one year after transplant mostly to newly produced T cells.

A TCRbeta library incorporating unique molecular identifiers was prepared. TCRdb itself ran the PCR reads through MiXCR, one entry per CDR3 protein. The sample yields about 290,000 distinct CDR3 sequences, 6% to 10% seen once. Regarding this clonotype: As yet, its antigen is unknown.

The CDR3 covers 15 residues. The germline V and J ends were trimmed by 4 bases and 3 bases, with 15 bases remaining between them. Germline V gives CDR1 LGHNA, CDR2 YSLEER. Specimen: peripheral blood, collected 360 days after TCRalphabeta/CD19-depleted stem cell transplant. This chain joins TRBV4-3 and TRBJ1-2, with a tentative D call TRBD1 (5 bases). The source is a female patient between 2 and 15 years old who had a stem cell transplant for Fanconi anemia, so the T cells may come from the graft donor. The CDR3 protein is CASSPQGRIDYGYTF. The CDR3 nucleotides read TGCGCCAGCAGCCCCCAGGGACGGATAGACTATGGCTACACCTTC.